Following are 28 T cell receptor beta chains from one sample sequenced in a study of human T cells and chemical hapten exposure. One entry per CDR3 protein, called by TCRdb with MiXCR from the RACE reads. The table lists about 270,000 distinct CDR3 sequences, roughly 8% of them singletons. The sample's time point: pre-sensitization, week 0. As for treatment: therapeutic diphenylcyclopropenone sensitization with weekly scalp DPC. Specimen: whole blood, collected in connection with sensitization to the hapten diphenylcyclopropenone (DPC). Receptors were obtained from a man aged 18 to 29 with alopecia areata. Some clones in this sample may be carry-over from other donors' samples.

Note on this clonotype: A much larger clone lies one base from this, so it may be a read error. The CDR3 region is CSATWTSGGEQFF. CDR3 DNA: TGCAGCGCTACCTGGACTAGCGGTGGTGAGCAGTTCTTC. This chain joins TRBV29-1 and TRBJ2-1, with 10 bases lining up with TRBD2. This CDR3 is built from 13 residues. Germline V gives CDR1 SQVTM, CDR2 ANQGSEA. V shed 7 bases, J shed 9 bases, and the junction held 9 bases outside the gene matches.

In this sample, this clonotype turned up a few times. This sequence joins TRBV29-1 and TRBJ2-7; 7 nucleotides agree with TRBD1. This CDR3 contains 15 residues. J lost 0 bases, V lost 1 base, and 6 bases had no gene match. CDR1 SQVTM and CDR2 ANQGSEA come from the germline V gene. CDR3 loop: CSVEVGTAFSYEQYF. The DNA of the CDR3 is TGCAGCGTTGAAGTGGGGACAGCGTTCTCCTACGAGCAGTACTTC.

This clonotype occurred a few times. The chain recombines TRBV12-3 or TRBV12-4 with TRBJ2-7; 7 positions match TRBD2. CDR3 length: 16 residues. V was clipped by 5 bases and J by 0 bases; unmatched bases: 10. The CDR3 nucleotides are TGTGCCAGCAGTCCTCCTCTAGCGGACAACTCCTACGAGCAGTACTTC. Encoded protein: CASSPPLADNSYEQYF.

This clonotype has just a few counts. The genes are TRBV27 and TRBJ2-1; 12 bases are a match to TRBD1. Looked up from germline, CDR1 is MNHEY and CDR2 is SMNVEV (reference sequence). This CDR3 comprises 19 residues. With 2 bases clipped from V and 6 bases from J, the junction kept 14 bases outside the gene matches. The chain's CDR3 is CASSLIPAGQGARGNEQFF. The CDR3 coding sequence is TGTGCCAGCAGTTTAATCCCCGCGGGACAGGGGGCAAGGGGCAATGAGCAGTTCTTC.

CDR3: CASSGQGSETQYF. The CDR3 DNA follows: TGTGCCAGCAGCGGACAGGGGAGCGAGACCCAGTACTTC. The rearrangement uses TRBV6-5 and TRBJ2-5, with 9 bases lining up with TRBD1. After removal of 6 bases from V and 5 bases from J, the junction contained 4 bases not matched to a gene. In germline, CDR1 is MNHEY, CDR2 SVGAGI. The CDR3 runs 13 residues.

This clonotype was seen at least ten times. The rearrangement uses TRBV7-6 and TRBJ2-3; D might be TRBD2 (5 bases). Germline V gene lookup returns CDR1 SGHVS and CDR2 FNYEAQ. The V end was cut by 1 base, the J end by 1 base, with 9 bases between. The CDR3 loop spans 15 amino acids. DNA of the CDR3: TGTGCCAGCAGCTTAGGGCCAGCGGGCACAGATACGCAGTATTTT. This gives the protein CASSLGPAGTDTQYF. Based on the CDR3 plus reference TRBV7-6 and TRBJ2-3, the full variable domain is GAGVSQSPRYKVTKRGQDVALRCDPISGHVSLYWYRQALGQGPEFLTYFNYEAQQDKSGLPNDRFSAERPEGSISTLTIQRTEQRDSAMYRCASSLGPAGTDTQYFGPGTRLTVL.

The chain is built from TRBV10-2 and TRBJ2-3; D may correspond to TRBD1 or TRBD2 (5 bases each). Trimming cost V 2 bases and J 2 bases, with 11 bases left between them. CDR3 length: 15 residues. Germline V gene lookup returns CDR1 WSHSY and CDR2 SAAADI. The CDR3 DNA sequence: TGCGCCAGCAGTGAGAGGGACGGACACACAGATACGCAGTATTTT. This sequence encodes CASSERDGHTDTQYF.

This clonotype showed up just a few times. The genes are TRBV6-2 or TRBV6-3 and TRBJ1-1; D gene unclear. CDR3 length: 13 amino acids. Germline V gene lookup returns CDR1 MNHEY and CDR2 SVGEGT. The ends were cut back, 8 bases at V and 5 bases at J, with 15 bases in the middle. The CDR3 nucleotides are TGTGCCAGCGGAGAGCCGGCGCGGACTGAAGCTTTCTTT. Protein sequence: CASGEPARTEAFF.

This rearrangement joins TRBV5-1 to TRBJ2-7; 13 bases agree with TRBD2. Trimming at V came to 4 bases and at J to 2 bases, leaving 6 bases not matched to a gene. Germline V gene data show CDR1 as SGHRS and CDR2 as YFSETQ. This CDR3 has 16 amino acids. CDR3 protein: CASSLQTSGGTYEQYV. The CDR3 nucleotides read TGCGCCAGCAGCCTACAGACTAGCGGGGGGACCTACGAGCAGTACGTC.

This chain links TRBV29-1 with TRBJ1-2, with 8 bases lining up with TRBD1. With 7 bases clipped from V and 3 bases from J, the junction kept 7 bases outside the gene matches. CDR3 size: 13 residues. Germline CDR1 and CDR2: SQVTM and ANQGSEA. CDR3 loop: CSAPGTGDYGYTF. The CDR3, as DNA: TGCAGCGCCCCCGGGACAGGCGACTATGGCTACACCTTC. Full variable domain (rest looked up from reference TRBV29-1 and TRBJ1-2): SAVISQKPSRDICQRGTSLTIQCQVDSQVTMMFWYRQQPGQSLTLIATANQGSEATYESGFVIDKFPISRPNLTFSTLTVSNMSPEDSSIYLCSAPGTGDYGYTFGSGTRLTVV.

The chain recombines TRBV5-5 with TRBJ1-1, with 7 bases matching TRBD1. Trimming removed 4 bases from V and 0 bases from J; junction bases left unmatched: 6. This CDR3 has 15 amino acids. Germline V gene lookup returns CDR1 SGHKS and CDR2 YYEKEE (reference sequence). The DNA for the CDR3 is TGTGCCAGCAGCCCCCGGGACAGCTTGAACACTGAAGCTTTCTTT. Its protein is CASSPRDSLNTEAFF.

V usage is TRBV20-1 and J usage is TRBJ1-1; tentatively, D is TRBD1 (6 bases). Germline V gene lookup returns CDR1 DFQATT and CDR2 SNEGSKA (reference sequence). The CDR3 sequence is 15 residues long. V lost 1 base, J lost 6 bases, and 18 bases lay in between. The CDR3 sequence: CSARAAGEDHPEAFF. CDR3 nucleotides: TGCAGTGCTAGAGCCGCAGGGGAGGATCATCCTGAAGCTTTCTTT.

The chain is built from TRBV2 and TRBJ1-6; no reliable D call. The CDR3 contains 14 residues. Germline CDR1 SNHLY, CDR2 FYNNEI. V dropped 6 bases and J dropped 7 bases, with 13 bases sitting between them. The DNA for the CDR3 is TGTGCCAGCAGCCGGTGGGTAGGCAATTCACCCCTCCACTTT. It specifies CASSRWVGNSPLHF.

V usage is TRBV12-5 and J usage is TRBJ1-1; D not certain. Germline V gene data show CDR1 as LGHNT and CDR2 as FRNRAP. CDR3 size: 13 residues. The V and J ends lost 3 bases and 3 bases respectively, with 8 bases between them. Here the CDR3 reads CASGLGGYTEAFF. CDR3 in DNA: TGTGCTAGTGGTTTAGGTGGATACACTGAAGCTTTCTTT.

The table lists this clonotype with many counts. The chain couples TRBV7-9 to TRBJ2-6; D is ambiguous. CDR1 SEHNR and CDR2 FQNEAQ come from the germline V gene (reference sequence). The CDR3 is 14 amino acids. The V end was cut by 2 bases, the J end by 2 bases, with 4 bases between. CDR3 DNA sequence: TGTGCCAGCAGCTTAAATCCTGGGGCCAACGTCCTGACTTTC. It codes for CASSLNPGANVLTF.

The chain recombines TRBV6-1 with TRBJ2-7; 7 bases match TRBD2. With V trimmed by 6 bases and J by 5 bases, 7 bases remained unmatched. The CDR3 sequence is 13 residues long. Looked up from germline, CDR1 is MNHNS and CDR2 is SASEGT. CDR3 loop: CASRFSGRDEQYV. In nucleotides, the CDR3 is TGTGCCAGCAGGTTTTCAGGGAGGGACGAGCAGTACGTC.

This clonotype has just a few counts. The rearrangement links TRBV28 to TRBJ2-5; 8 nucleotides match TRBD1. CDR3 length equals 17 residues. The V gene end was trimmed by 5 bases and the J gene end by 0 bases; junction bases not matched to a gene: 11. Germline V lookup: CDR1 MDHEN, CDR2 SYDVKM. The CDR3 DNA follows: TGTGCCAGCAGTCTATTTGGACAGGGACCCGACCAAGAGACCCAGTACTTC. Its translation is CASSLFGQGPDQETQYF.

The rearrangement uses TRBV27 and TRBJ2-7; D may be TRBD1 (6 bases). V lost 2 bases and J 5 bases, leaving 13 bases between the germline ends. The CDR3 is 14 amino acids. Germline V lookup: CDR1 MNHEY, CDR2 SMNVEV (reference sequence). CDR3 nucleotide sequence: TGTGCCAGCAGTTTACGAGAGACAGGCCACGAGCAGTACGTC. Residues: CASSLRETGHEQYV.

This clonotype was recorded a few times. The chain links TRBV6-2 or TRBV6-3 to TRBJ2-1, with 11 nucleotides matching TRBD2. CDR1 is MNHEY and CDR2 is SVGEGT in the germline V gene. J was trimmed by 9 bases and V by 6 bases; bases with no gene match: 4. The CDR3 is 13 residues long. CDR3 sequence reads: CASSQGLAVEQFF. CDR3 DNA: TGTGCCAGCAGCCAGGGACTAGCGGTTGAGCAGTTCTTC.

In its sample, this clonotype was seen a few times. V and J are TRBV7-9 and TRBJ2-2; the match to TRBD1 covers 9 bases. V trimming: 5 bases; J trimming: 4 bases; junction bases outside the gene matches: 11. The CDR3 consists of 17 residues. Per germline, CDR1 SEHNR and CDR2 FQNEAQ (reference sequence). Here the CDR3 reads CASSTYLDRGGTGELFF. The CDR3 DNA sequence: TGTGCCAGCAGCACCTACCTGGACAGGGGCGGCACCGGGGAGCTGTTTTTT.

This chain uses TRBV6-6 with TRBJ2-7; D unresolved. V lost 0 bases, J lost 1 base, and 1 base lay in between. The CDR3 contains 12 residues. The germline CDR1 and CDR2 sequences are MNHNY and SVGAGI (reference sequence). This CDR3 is CASSYSSYEQYV. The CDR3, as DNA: TGTGCCAGCAGTTACTCGTCCTACGAGCAGTACGTC.

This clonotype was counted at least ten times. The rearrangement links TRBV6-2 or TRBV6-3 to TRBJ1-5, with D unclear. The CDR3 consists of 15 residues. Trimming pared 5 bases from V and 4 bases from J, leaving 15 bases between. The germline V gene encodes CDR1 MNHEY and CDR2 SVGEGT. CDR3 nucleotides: TGTGCCAGCAGTCCCCGGGCGTTAGGGAATCAGCCCCAGCATTTT. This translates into CASSPRALGNQPQHF.

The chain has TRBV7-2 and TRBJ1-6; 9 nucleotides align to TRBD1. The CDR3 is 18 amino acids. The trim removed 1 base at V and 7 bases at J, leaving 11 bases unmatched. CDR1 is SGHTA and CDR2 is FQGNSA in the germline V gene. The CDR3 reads CASSLGQGVGFRNSPLHF. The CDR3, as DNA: TGTGCCAGCAGCTTAGGACAGGGGGTCGGGTTCAGGAATTCACCCCTCCACTTT.

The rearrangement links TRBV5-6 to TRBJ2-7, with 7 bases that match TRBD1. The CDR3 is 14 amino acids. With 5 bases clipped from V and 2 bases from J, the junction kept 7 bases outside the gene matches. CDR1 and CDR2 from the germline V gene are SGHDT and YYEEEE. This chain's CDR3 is CASSATGTAYEQYF. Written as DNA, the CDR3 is TGTGCCAGCAGTGCAACCGGGACAGCCTACGAGCAGTACTTC.

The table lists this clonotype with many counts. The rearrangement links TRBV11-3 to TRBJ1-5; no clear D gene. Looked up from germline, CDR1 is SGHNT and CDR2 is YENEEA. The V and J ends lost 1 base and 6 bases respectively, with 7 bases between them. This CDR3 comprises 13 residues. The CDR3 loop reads CASSLGPGQPQHF. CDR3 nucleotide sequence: TGTGCCAGCAGCTTAGGGCCCGGTCAGCCCCAGCATTTT.

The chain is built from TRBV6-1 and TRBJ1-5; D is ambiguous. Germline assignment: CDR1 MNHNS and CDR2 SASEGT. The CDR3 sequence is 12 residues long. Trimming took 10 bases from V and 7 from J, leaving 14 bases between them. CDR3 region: CATRSGLQPQHF. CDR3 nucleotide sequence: TGTGCCACGAGGTCGGGTCTCCAGCCCCAGCATTTT.

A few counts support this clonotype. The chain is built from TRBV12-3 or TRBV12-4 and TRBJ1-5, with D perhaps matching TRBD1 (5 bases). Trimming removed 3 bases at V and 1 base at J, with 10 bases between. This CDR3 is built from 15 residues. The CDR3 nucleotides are TGTGCCAGCAGTTTTGTGACAGCCAGCAATCAGCCCCAGCATTTT. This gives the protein CASSFVTASNQPQHF.

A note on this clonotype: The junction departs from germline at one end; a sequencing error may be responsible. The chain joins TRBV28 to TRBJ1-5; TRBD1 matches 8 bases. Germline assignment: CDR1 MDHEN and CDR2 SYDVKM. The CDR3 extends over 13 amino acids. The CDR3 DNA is TGTGCCAGCAGCGGGACAGGCAAGCAGCCCCAGCATTTT. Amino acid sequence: CASSGTGKQPQHF.